This T cell receptor beta chain was identified in a study of somatic mutations in cytotoxic T cells in rheumatoid arthritis. The CDR3 is 14 residues long. Per the germline V gene, CDR1 is SEHNR and CDR2 is FQNEAQ (reference sequence). The V end lost 5 bases, the J end lost 7 bases, and 15 bases lay between the germline ends. Details on this clone: What it recognizes is unknown.

The table came from immunoSEQ multiplex PCR; TCRdb's copy has only in-frame clones and leaves some out. The table has 20,000 to 25,000 clones, roughly 74% seen once; the top ten hold approximately 11%. The study's findings and limits: The study found no significant difference in CD8+ T-cell clonality between rheumatoid arthritis patients and age-matched healthy controls.

The source of this sequence is an adult with rheumatoid arthritis. The sequencing input was CD8+ T cells sorted from blood. The J gene is TRBJ2-1, the V gene TRBV7-9; D is possibly TRBD2 (5 bases). This CDR3 is CASSDLRTGNEQFF. For the CDR3, the DNA is TGTGCCAGCAGCGATCTTCGGACTGGAAATGAGCAGTTCTTC. The complete variable domain, with remaining parts taken from reference TRBV7-9 and TRBJ2-1, reads DTGVSQNPRHKITKRGQNVTFRCDPISEHNRLYWYRQTLGQGPEFLTYFQNEAQLEKSRLLSDRFSAERPKGSFSTLEIQRTEQGDSAMYLCASSDLRTGNEQFFGPGTRLTVL.